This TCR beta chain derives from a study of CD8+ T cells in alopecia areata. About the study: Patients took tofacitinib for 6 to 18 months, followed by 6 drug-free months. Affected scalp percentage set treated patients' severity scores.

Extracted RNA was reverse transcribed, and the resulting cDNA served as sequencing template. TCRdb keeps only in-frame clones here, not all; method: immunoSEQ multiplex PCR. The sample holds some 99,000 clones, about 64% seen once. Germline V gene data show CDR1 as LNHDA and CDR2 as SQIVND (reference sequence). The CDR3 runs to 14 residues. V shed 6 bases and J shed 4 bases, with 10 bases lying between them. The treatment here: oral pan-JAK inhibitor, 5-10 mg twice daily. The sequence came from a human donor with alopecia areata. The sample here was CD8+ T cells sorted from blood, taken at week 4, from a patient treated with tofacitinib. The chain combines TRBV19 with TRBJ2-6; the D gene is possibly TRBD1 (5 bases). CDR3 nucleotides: TGTGCCAGTAGGTCAGGGTACGGGGCCAACGTCCTGACTTTC. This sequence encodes CASRSGYGANVLTF.